This T cell receptor beta chain was observed in a study of blood T cell repertoires in COVID-19. Trimming left V 2 bases short and J 4 bases short, with 20 bases between. This CDR3 comprises 17 residues. Germline assignment: CDR1 LGHDT and CDR2 YNNKEL (reference sequence). Assay: immunoSEQ multiplex PCR; the TCRdb copy retains only in-frame clones and omits some. This table has a few hundred thousand clones, around 85% appearing once. This receptor was identified in a woman aged 55-69 years who had recovered from COVID-19. Sequencing was carried out using PBMCs or T cells enriched from blood (not recorded which). V gene TRBV3-1 (or the pseudogene TRBV3-2) combines with J gene TRBJ1-2; weak D call: TRBD1 (6 bases). The DNA of the CDR3 is TGTGCCAGCAGCCAAACGGGGACCACAGGGAGGGGCTATGGCTACACCTTC. Translated, it gives CASSQTGTTGRGYGYTF.